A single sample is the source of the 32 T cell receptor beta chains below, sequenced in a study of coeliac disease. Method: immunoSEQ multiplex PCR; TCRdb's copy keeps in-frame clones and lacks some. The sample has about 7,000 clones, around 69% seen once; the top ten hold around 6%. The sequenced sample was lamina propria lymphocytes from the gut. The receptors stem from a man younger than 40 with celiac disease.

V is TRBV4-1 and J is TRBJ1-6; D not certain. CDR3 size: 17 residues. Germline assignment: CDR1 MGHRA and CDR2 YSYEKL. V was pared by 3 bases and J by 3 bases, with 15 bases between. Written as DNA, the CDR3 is TGCGCCAGCAGCCAGACCCCGGTTCAGGTCTATAATTCACCCCTCCACTTT. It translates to CASSQTPVQVYNSPLHF.

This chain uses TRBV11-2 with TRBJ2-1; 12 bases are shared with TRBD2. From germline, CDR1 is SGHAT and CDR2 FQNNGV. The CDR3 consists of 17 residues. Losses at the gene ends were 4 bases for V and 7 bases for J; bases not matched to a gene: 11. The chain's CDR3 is CASSSGASSGGVNEQFF. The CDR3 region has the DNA TGTGCCAGCAGCTCAGGGGCCTCTAGCGGGGGGGTGAATGAGCAGTTCTTC.

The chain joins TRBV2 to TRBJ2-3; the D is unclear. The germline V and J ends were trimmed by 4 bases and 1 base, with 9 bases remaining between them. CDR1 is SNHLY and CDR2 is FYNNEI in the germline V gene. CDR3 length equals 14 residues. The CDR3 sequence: CASSVQQGTDTQYF. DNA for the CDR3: TGTGCCAGCAGTGTGCAGCAGGGCACAGATACGCAGTATTTT. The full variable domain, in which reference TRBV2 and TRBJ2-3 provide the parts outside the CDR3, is EPEVTQTPSHQVTQMGQEVILRCVPISNHLYFYWYRQILGQKVEFLVSFYNNEISEKSEIFDDQFSVERPDGSNFTLKIRSTKLEDSAMYFCASSVQQGTDTQYFGPGTRLTVL.

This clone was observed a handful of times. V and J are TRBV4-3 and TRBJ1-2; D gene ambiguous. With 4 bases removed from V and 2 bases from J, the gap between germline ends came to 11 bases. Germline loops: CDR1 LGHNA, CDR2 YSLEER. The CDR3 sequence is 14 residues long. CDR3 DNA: TGCGCCAGCAGCCCTTGGCATTTCAACTATGGCTACACCTTC. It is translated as CASSPWHFNYGYTF.

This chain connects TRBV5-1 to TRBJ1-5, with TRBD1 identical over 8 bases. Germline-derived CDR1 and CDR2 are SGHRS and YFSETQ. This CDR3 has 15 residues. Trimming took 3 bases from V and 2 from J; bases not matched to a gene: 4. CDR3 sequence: CASSWTGMGNQPQHF. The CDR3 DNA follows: TGCGCCAGCAGCTGGACAGGGATGGGCAATCAGCCCCAGCATTTT. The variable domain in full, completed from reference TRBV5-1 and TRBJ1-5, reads KAGVTQTPRYLIKTRGQQVTLSCSPISGHRSVSWYQQTPGQGLQFLFEYFSETQRNKGNFPGRFSGRQFSNSRSEMNVSTLELGDSALYLCASSWTGMGNQPQHFGDGTRLSIL.

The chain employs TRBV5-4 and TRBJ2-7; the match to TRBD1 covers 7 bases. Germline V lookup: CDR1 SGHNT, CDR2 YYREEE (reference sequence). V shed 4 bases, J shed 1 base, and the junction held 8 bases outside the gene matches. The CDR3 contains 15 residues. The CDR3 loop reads CASSETGQLSYEQYF. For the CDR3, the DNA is TGTGCCAGCAGCGAGACAGGGCAACTATCCTACGAGCAGTACTTC.

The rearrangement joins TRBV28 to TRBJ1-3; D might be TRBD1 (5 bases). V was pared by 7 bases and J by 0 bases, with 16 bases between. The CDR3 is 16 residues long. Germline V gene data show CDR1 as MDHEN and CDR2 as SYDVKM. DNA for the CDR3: TGTGCCAGCACCTCGGGGGGGGGAAACTCTGGAAACACCATATATTTT. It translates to CASTSGGGNSGNTIYF. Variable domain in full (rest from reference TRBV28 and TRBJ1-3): DVKVTQSSRYLVKRTGEKVFLECVQDMDHENMFWYRQDPGLGLRLIYFSYDVKMKEKGDIPEGYSVSREKKERFSLILESASTNQTSMYLCASTSGGGNSGNTIYFGEGSWLTVV.

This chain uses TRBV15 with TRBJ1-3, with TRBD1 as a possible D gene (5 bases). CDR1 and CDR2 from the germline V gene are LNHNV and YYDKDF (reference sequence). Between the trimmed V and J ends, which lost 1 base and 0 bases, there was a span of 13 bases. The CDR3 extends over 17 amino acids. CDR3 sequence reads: CATSRALGGNSGNTIYF. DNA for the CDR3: TGTGCCACCAGCAGAGCTTTGGGGGGAAACTCTGGAAACACCATATATTTT.

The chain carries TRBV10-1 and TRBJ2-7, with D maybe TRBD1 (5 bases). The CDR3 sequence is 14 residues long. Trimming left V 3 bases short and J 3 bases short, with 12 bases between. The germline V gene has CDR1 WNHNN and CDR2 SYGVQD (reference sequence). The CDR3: CASSDGGASYEQYF. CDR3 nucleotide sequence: TGCGCCAGCAGTGACGGTGGGGCAAGCTACGAGCAGTACTTC.

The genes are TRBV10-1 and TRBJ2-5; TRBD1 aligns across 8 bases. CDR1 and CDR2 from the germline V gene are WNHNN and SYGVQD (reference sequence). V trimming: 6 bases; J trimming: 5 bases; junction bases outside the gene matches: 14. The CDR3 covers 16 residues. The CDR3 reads CASSLPRTGIGETQYF. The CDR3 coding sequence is TGCGCCAGCAGCCTCCCCCGGACAGGGATAGGGGAGACCCAGTACTTC.

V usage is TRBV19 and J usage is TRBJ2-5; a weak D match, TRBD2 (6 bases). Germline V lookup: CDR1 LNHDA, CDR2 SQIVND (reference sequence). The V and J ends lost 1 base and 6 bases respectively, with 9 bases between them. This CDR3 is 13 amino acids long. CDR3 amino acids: CASSIAGGQTQYF. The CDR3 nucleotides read TGTGCCAGTAGTATAGCAGGAGGGCAGACCCAGTACTTC. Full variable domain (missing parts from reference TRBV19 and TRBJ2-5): DGGITQSPKYLFRKEGQNVTLSCEQNLNHDAMYWYRQDPGQGLRLIYYSQIVNDFQKGDIAEGYSVSREKKESFPLTVTSAQKNPTAFYLCASSIAGGQTQYFGPGTRLLVL.

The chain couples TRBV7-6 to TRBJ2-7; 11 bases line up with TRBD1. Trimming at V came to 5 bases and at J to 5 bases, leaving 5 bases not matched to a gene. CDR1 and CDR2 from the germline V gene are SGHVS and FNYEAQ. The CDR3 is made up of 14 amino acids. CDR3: CASSRDRGAHEQYF. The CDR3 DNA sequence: TGTGCCAGCAGCCGGGACAGGGGGGCCCACGAGCAGTACTTC.

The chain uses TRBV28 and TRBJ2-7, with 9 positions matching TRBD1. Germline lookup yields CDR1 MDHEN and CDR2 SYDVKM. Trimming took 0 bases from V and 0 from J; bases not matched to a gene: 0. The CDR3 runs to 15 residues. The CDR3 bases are TGTGCCAGCAGTTTATGGGGACAGGGCTCCTACGAGCAGTACTTC. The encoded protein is CASSLWGQGSYEQYF.

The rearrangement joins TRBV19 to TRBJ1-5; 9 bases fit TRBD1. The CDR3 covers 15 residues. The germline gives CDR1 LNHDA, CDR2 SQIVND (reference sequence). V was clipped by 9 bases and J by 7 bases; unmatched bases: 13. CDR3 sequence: CASDSGTGKFQPQHF. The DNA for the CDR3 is TGTGCCAGCGACTCCGGGACAGGGAAGTTCCAGCCCCAGCATTTT. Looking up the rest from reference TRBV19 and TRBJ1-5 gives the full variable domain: DGGITQSPKYLFRKEGQNVTLSCEQNLNHDAMYWYRQDPGQGLRLIYYSQIVNDFQKGDIAEGYSVSREKKESFPLTVTSAQKNPTAFYLCASDSGTGKFQPQHFGDGTRLSIL.

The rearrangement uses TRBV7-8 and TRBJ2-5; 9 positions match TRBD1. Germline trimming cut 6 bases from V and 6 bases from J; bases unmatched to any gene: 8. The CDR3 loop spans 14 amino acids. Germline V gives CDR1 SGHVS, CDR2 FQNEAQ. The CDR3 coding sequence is TGTGCCAGCAGGGGGGGACAGGGTTTGAAGACCCAGTACTTC. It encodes CASRGGQGLKTQYF.

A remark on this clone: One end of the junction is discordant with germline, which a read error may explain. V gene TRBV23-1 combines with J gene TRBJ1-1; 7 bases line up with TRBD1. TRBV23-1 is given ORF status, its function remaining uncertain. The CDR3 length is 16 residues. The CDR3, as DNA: TGCGCCAGCAGTCAACGCGGACAGGAGATGAACACTAAAGCTTTCTTT. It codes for CASSQRGQEMNTKAFF.

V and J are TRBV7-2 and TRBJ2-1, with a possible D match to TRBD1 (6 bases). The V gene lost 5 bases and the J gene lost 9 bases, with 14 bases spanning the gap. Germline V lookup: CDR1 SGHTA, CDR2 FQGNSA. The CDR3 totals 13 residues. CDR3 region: CASSLTGKGEQFF. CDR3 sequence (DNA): TGTGCCAGCAGCCTTACAGGGAAGGGTGAGCAGTTCTTC.

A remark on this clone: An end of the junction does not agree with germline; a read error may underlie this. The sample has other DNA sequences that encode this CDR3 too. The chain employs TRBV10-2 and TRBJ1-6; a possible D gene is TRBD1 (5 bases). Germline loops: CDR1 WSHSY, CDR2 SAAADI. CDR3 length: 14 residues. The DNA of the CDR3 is TGCGCCAGCAGACAGGAGAACTATAATTCCCCCCTCCACTTT. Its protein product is CASRQENYNSPLHF.

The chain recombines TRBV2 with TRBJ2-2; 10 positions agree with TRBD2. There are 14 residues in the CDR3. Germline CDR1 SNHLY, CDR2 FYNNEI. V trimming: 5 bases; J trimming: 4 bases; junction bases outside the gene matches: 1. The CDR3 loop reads CASSKRGGTGELFF. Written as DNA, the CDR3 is TGTGCCAGCAGTAAGCGGGGGGGCACCGGGGAGCTGTTTTTT.

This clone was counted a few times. CDR3 loop: CASSYDFRENYGYTF. The CDR3 DNA reads TGTGCCAGCAGTTACGACTTCAGAGAAAACTATGGCTACACCTTC. The rearrangement uses TRBV6-5 and TRBJ1-2; D remains ambiguous. The V and J ends lost 2 bases and 2 bases respectively, with 12 bases between them. In germline, CDR1 is MNHEY, CDR2 SVGAGI. There are 15 residues in the CDR3.

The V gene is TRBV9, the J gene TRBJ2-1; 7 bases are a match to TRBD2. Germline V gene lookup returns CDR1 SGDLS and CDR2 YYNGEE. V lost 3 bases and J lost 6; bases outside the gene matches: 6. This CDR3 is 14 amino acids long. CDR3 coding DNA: TGTGCCAGCAGCGCGGGACTAAAACCCAATGAGCAGTTCTTC. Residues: CASSAGLKPNEQFF.

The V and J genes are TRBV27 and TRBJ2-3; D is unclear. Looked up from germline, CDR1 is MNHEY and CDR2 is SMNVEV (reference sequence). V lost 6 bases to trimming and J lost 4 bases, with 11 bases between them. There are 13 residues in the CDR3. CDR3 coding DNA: TGTGCCAGCAGCGGAAGACTGGCAGATACGCAGTATTTT. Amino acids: CASSGRLADTQYF.

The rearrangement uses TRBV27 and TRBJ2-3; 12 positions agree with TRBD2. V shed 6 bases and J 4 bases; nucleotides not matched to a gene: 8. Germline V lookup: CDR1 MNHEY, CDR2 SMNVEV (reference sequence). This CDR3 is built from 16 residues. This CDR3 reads CASSLLAGGRPDTQYF. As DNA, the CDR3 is TGTGCCAGCAGCCTACTAGCGGGGGGTCGCCCAGATACGCAGTATTTT.

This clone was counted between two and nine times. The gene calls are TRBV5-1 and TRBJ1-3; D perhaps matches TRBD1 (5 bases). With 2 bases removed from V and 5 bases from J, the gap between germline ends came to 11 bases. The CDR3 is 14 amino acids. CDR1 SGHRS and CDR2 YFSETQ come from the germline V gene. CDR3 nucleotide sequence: TGCGCCAGCAGCTTAACAACAGGTAGAAACACCATATATTTT. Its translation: CASSLTTGRNTIYF.

The CDR3: CASSLAIGDYGYTF. Written as DNA, the CDR3 is TGTGCCAGCAGCTTAGCTATTGGAGACTATGGCTACACCTTC. The chain employs TRBV7-8 and TRBJ1-2; the D is unclear. Looked up from germline, CDR1 is SGHVS and CDR2 is FQNEAQ. Trimming took off 0 bases at V and 3 bases at J, with 8 bases between the two ends. This CDR3 has 14 residues.

CDR3 DNA sequence: TGCGCCAGCAGCACCGGGACAGGGGCAAACAATGAGCAGTTCTTC. It is translated as CASSTGTGANNEQFF. The V call is TRBV5-1, the J call TRBJ2-1; 10 bases fit TRBD1. J gave up 5 bases and V 4 bases, and 6 bases lay outside the gene matches. Germline-derived CDR1 and CDR2 are SGHRS and YFSETQ. The CDR3 runs 15 residues.

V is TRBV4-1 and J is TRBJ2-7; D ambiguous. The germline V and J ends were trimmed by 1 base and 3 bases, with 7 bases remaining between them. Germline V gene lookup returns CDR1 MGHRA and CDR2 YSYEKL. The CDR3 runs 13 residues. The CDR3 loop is CASSQVQNYEQYF. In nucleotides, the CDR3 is TGCGCCAGCAGCCAAGTTCAGAACTACGAGCAGTACTTC.

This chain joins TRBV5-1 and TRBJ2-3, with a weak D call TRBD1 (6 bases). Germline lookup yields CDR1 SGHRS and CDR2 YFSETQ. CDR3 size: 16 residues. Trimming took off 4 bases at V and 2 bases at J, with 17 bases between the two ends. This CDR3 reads CASSPGIGGYTDTQYF. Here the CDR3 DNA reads TGCGCCAGCAGCCCCGGTATAGGGGGATACACAGATACGCAGTATTTT.

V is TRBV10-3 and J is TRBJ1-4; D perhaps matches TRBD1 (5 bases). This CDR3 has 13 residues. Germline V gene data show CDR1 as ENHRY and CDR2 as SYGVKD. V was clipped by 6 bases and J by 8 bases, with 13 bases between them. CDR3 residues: CAIRSGGNEKLFF. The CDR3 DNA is TGTGCCATCAGAAGTGGGGGGAACGAAAAACTGTTTTTT.

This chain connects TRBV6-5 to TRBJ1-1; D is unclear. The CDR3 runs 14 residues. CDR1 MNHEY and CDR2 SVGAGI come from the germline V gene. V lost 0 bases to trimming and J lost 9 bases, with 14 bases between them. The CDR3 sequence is CASSYSQPAGKAFF. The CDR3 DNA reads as TGTGCCAGCAGTTACTCCCAGCCCGCGGGAAAAGCTTTCTTT.

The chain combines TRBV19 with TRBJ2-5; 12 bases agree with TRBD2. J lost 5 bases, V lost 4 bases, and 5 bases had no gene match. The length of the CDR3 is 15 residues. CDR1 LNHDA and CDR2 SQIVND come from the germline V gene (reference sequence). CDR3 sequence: CASSKTSGSLETQYF. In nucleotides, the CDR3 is TGTGCCAGTAGTAAGACTAGCGGGAGTCTTGAGACCCAGTACTTC.

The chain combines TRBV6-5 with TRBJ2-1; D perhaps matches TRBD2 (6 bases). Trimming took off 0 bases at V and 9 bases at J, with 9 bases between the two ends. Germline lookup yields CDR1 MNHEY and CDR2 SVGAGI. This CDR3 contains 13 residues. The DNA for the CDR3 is TGTGCCAGCAGTTACTCGGTACTAGCTGAGCAGTTCTTC. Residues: CASSYSVLAEQFF.